The 20 T cell receptor beta chains below all came from one sample that was sequenced in a study of T cell responses to AZD1222 COVID-19 vaccine (dated by TCRdb to the early 2020s). Library preparation was by the immunoSEQ multiplex PCR assay. TCRdb carries this immuneACCESS record with in-frame sequences only. Its versions omit some clonotypes, under half of them owing to an unresolved V gene in the studies checked, with the rest unexplained. The sample data list approximately 79,000 clones, and over 80% of these were observed just once. The top ten clones comprise roughly 15% of the sample. The time point label here, explained by the study, means: baseline before first vaccination. The sample consisted of peripheral blood, taken on day 0 of AZD1222 vaccination. The source of these receptors is an adult in good health.

The chain combines TRBV5-4 with TRBJ2-2, with D unclear. Germline V gene data show CDR1 as SGHNT and CDR2 as YYREEE (reference sequence). V was shortened by 4 bases and J by 5 bases, with 9 bases between the two germline ends. This CDR3 region has 13 residues. The DNA of the CDR3 is TGTGCCAGCAGCCTCGACGGGACCGGGGAGCTGTTTTTT. It codes for CASSLDGTGELFF.

The chain recombines TRBV5-1 with TRBJ1-2; TRBD1 aligns across 8 bases. With 5 bases clipped from V and 2 bases from J, the junction kept 8 bases outside the gene matches. Germline-derived CDR1 and CDR2 are SGHRS and YFSETQ. The CDR3 totals 15 residues. The CDR3 nucleotides read TGCGCCAGCAGATCGACAGGGGAGGTAAACTATGGCTACACCTTC. Amino acid sequence: CASRSTGEVNYGYTF. The whole variable domain, remainder taken from reference TRBV5-1 and TRBJ1-2, is KAGVTQTPRYLIKTRGQQVTLSCSPISGHRSVSWYQQTPGQGLQFLFEYFSETQRNKGNFPGRFSGRQFSNSRSEMNVSTLELGDSALYLCASRSTGEVNYGYTFGSGTRLTVV.

In DNA form, the CDR3 reads TGTGCCAGCAGTTTCTATGGGAGGCCCCAGCATTTT. It codes for CASSFYGRPQHF. The chain carries TRBV6-2 or TRBV6-3 and TRBJ1-5, with D uncertain. CDR3 length: 12 amino acids. Trimming removed 4 bases at V and 9 bases at J, with 10 bases between. The V gene's germline CDR1 is MNHEY and CDR2 SVGEGT.

The genes are TRBV6-2 or TRBV6-3 and TRBJ2-3; D possibly corresponds to TRBD1 (6 bases). CDR3 length equals 15 residues. Germline V gene lookup returns CDR1 MNHEY and CDR2 SVGEGT. V was trimmed by 0 bases and J by 4 bases, leaving 11 bases between them. The CDR3 loop reads CASSYSTRGPDTQYF. DNA of the CDR3: TGTGCCAGCAGTTACTCGACCAGGGGTCCAGATACGCAGTATTTT.

The sample holds one count of this clone. CDR3 sequence: CATSAQPLHVYSNQPQHF. Written as DNA, the CDR3 is TGTGCCACCAGTGCCCAACCACTTCACGTCTATAGCAATCAGCCCCAGCATTTT. V is TRBV24-1 and J is TRBJ1-5; D ambiguous. The CDR3 sequence is 18 residues long. Germline V gene data show CDR1 as KGHDR and CDR2 as SFDVKD. Trimming pared 5 bases from V and 0 bases from J, leaving 19 bases between.

J is TRBJ2-2 and V is TRBV10-1; 13 bases fit TRBD2. J gave up 4 bases and V 6 bases, and 5 bases lay outside the gene matches. Germline CDR1 WNHNN, CDR2 SYGVQD (reference sequence). The CDR3 sequence is 16 residues long. The CDR3 spells CASSPGLAGPTGELFF. DNA for the CDR3: TGCGCCAGCAGCCCGGGACTAGCGGGACCCACCGGGGAGCTGTTTTTT.

The chain joins TRBV10-3 to TRBJ1-5; no reliable D call. Germline-derived CDR1 and CDR2 are ENHRY and SYGVKD. The CDR3 covers 14 residues. Trimming took off 8 bases at V and 4 bases at J, with 15 bases between the two ends. The CDR3 reads CAISRADRNQPQHF. The CDR3 coding sequence is TGTGCCATCTCTAGGGCCGATAGGAATCAGCCCCAGCATTTT.

The V and J genes are TRBV11-1 and TRBJ2-7; D call uncertain. V lost 4 bases to trimming and J lost 0 bases, with 10 bases between them. In germline, CDR1 is SGHAT, CDR2 FQDESV (reference sequence). The CDR3 sequence is 14 residues long. DNA for the CDR3: TGTGCCAGCAGCTCACAGACAAGCTCCTACGAGCAGTACTTC. Translating it yields CASSSQTSSYEQYF.

The chain combines TRBV10-3 with TRBJ1-1, with D possibly being TRBD1 (5 bases). Germline V gives CDR1 ENHRY, CDR2 SYGVKD. This CDR3 spans 14 amino acids. Trimming took off 6 bases at V and 7 bases at J, with 18 bases between the two ends. The CDR3 loop is CAIRPLDSANEAFF. For the CDR3, the DNA is TGTGCCATCAGACCCCTAGACAGTGCCAATGAAGCTTTCTTT.

To note about this clone: The germline gene is not matched at one end of the junction; a read error may be the cause. This chain links TRBV12-3 or TRBV12-4 with TRBJ1-4; unclear D gene. The CDR3 length is 12 residues. The CDR3 DNA follows: TGTGCCAGCAGCAGACCCTTCCGGGCAGACGGATTT. Translating gives CASSRPFRADGF.

This clone was seen only once. The genes are TRBV19 and TRBJ2-2; 7 bases fit TRBD1. Per the germline V gene, CDR1 is LNHDA and CDR2 is SQIVND (reference sequence). The CDR3 extends over 16 amino acids. V shed 6 bases and J 0 bases; nucleotides not matched to a gene: 7. CDR3 nucleotide sequence: TGTGCCAGTAGGAGTTCGGACAGGCCGAACACCGGGGAGCTGTTTTTT. This encodes CASRSSDRPNTGELFF.

The rearrangement uses TRBV7-9 and TRBJ2-1, with D unresolved. The germline CDR1 and CDR2 sequences are SEHNR and FQNEAQ (reference sequence). This CDR3 region has 18 residues. With 1 base removed from V and 0 bases from J, the gap between germline ends came to 16 bases. CDR3 residues: CASSLGIGRLSSYNEQFF. In DNA, the CDR3 is TGTGCCAGCAGCTTAGGTATTGGGCGCCTTAGCTCCTACAATGAGCAGTTCTTC.

The V call is TRBV10-3, the J call TRBJ1-6; TRBD1 matches at 10 bases. V dropped 4 bases and J dropped 6; count of bases not matched to a gene: 3. The CDR3 totals 15 residues. Germline V gene lookup returns CDR1 ENHRY and CDR2 SYGVKD. CDR3 bases: TGTGCCATCAGTGGTGGGACAGGGGTTAATTCACCCCTCCACTTT. The encoded protein is CAISGGTGVNSPLHF.

The V gene is TRBV18, the J gene TRBJ1-6; D is perhaps TRBD1 (5 bases). This CDR3 has 16 residues. Trimming cost V 4 bases and J 3 bases, with 13 bases left between them. Germline assignment: CDR1 KGHSH and CDR2 LQKENI. This CDR3 is CASSLQLGDYNSPLHF. As DNA, the CDR3 is TGTGCCAGCTCACTCCAATTAGGGGACTATAATTCACCCCTCCACTTT.

This clone was seen at least ten times. V usage is TRBV19 and J usage is TRBJ1-1, with 8 bases matching TRBD1. After removal of 4 bases from V and 4 bases from J, the junction contained 8 bases not matched to a gene. Germline lookup yields CDR1 LNHDA and CDR2 SQIVND (reference sequence). The CDR3 loop spans 15 amino acids. The CDR3, as DNA: TGTGCCAGTAGTAGAGGACAGGGTGGGTTCACTGAAGCTTTCTTT. Encoded protein: CASSRGQGGFTEAFF.

This clone was detected once. This sequence joins TRBV7-9 and TRBJ2-7; D gene uncertain. The CDR3 covers 13 residues. Germline V CDR1 and CDR2: SEHNR, FQNEAQ (reference sequence). The ends were cut back, 1 base at V and 2 bases at J, with 6 bases in the middle. DNA for the CDR3: TGTGCCAGCAGCTTAGGCAATGCCTACGAGCAGTACTTC. It encodes CASSLGNAYEQYF.

The chain links TRBV19 to TRBJ2-1, with D perhaps matching TRBD2 (6 bases). The CDR3 has 15 residues. The V end lost 4 bases, the J end lost 11 bases, and 21 bases lay between the germline ends. Per germline, CDR1 LNHDA and CDR2 SQIVND (reference sequence). CDR3 sequence: CASSRRTGRTIQQFF. CDR3 DNA: TGTGCCAGTAGTAGACGGACGGGGCGGACTATCCAGCAGTTCTTC.

This clone was seen just once. The gene calls are TRBV3-1 (or the pseudogene TRBV3-2) and TRBJ2-5; 8 bases map to TRBD1. Trimming at V came to 4 bases and at J to 5 bases, leaving 9 bases not matched to a gene. The CDR3 is made up of 15 amino acids. The germline V gene encodes CDR1 LGHDT and CDR2 YNNKEL (reference sequence). CDR3 DNA sequence: TGTGCCAGCAGCCTTGGACAGGGCGTATGGGAGACCCAGTACTTC. It translates to CASSLGQGVWETQYF.

The chain employs TRBV2 and TRBJ2-7; TRBD2 aligns across 9 bases. The CDR3 runs to 14 residues. Trimming removed 1 base from V and 6 bases from J; junction bases left unmatched: 4. Germline-derived CDR1 and CDR2 are SNHLY and FYNNEI. Written as DNA, the CDR3 is TGTGCCAGCAGTGAAGGGACTAGCGCGTTCGAGCAGTACTTC. Protein product: CASSEGTSAFEQYF.

The chain joins TRBV19 to TRBJ2-1; tentative D call: TRBD2 (5 bases). Trimming pared 3 bases from V and 7 bases from J, leaving 19 bases between. The CDR3 runs to 16 residues. CDR1 is LNHDA, CDR2 SQIVND, per germline (reference sequence). CDR3 sequence (DNA): TGTGCCAGTAGTATCCGTGGGGAAGCGGTTGGTAATGAGCAGTTCTTC. The encoded protein is CASSIRGEAVGNEQFF.